These 22 T cell receptor beta chains came from one sample sequenced in a study of cytomegalovirus exposure and HLA in healthy donors. 13 Jbeta primers and 60 Vbeta primers were used for the PCR. Method: immunoSEQ multiplex PCR; TCRdb's copy keeps in-frame clones and lacks some. The table includes roughly 100,000 clones, around four fifths detected once. Sequencing was done on a sample of PBMCs. All receptors come from a man aged 25 to 40 in good health and CMV-seronegative.

About this clone: Other DNA sequences in the sample encode the same CDR3. The chain joins TRBV5-1 to TRBJ2-1, with 7 bases identical to TRBD2. J was trimmed by 1 base and V by 0 bases; bases with no gene match: 4. The CDR3 consists of 16 residues. CDR1 is SGHRS and CDR2 is YFSETQ in the germline V gene. Written as DNA, the CDR3 is TGCGCCAGCAGCTTGGAGGCGGGAGTGTCCTACAATGAGCAGTTCTTC. Translating gives CASSLEAGVSYNEQFF.

The rearrangement joins TRBV27 to TRBJ2-5, with 8 bases that match TRBD1. CDR1 is MNHEY, CDR2 SMNVEV, per germline (reference sequence). The CDR3 is 13 amino acids. V trimming: 4 bases; J trimming: 2 bases; junction bases outside the gene matches: 0. The chain's CDR3 is CASSWTGQETQYF. CDR3 sequence (DNA): TGTGCCAGCAGTTGGACAGGGCAAGAGACCCAGTACTTC.

This chain joins TRBV5-1 and TRBJ2-7; TRBD2 matches 7 bases. J gave up 3 bases and V 1 base, and 13 bases lay outside the gene matches. CDR3 length equals 17 residues. CDR1 is SGHRS, CDR2 YFSETQ, per germline. In nucleotides, the CDR3 is TGCGCCAGCAGCTTGTCTCCACGGGGGGAGGGAAACTACGAGCAGTACTTC. This translates into CASSLSPRGEGNYEQYF.

This chain joins TRBV5-6 and TRBJ2-5; no clear D. This CDR3 spans 13 amino acids. The germline CDR1 and CDR2 sequences are SGHDT and YYEEEE. Deletions cut 4 bases from V and 2 bases from J, with 9 bases between. CDR3 sequence reads: CASSVTFQETQYF. CDR3 coding DNA: TGTGCCAGCAGCGTGACATTTCAAGAGACCCAGTACTTC.

The rearrangement joins TRBV6-5 to TRBJ2-7; D is perhaps TRBD1 (6 bases). CDR3 size: 16 residues. Trimming left V 0 bases short and J 4 bases short, with 16 bases between. The germline V gene encodes CDR1 MNHEY and CDR2 SVGAGI. The DNA for the CDR3 is TGTGCCAGCAGTTACTCGTCAGGGGATCGGAGTTACGAGCAGTACTTC. It specifies CASSYSSGDRSYEQYF.

This chain uses TRBV28 with TRBJ2-7, with D perhaps TRBD1 (5 bases). V shed 6 bases and J shed 2 bases, with 8 bases lying between them. Germline V gene lookup returns CDR1 MDHEN and CDR2 SYDVKM. This CDR3 has 12 residues. The CDR3 bases are TGTGCCAGCAGCCGACAGCCCTACGAGCAGTACTTC. Protein: CASSRQPYEQYF. The full variable domain, with the rest looked up from reference TRBV28 and TRBJ2-7, is DVKVTQSSRYLVKRTGEKVFLECVQDMDHENMFWYRQDPGLGLRLIYFSYDVKMKEKGDIPEGYSVSREKKERFSLILESASTNQTSMYLCASSRQPYEQYFGPGTRLTVT.

The chain joins TRBV28 to TRBJ1-4, with D possibly TRBD1 on 5 matching bases. The CDR3 is 18 amino acids. Germline V gene sequence: CDR1 MDHEN, CDR2 SYDVKM. The V gene lost 3 bases and the J gene lost 0 bases, with 17 bases spanning the gap. The CDR3 reads CASSFFAGIFATNEKLFF. The CDR3 nucleotides are TGTGCCAGCAGTTTCTTCGCAGGGATATTTGCAACTAATGAAAAACTGTTTTTT.

This chain uses TRBV1 with TRBJ2-5; no check of the table's D call, TRBD2, against the DNA was made. TRBV1 is a known pseudogene. The CDR3 covers 18 residues. CDR3: CTSSQDPGKGGAQETQYF. For the CDR3, the DNA is TGCACCAGCAGCCAAGATCCGGGTAAGGGAGGCGCCCAAGAGACCCAGTACTTC.

This clone was seen more than once but under ten times. This chain uses TRBV5-1 with TRBJ2-1, with 14 nucleotides matching TRBD2. The CDR3 has 18 amino acids. Germline trimming cut 5 bases from V and 9 bases from J; bases unmatched to any gene: 16. Germline CDR1 and CDR2: SGHRS and YFSETQ. The CDR3: CASRGLGTSGSLASEQFF. The CDR3 DNA reads as TGCGCCAGCAGAGGGTTGGGGACTAGCGGGAGTCTAGCTTCTGAGCAGTTCTTC.

The chain couples TRBV11-2 to TRBJ1-1; TRBD1 matches 7 bases. Trimming at V came to 4 bases and at J to 1 base, leaving 3 bases not matched to a gene. In germline, CDR1 is SGHAT, CDR2 FQNNGV. The CDR3 spans 14 residues. This chain's CDR3 is CASSWDRGNTEAFF. The CDR3 DNA reads TGTGCCAGCAGCTGGGACAGAGGGAACACTGAAGCTTTCTTT. The full variable domain, with the rest looked up from reference TRBV11-2 and TRBJ1-1, is EAGVAQSPRYKIIEKRQSVAFWCNPISGHATLYWYQQILGQGPKLLIQFQNNGVVDDSQLPKDRFSAERLKGVDSTLKIQPAKLEDSAVYLCASSWDRGNTEAFFGQGTRLTVV.

In the case of this clone: The same CDR3 can be traced to other DNA sequences in this sample. The rearrangement uses TRBV29-1 and TRBJ1-1, with 7 nucleotides matching TRBD1. The CDR3 is 13 residues long. V trimming: 7 bases; J trimming: 5 bases; junction bases outside the gene matches: 10. The germline CDR1 and CDR2 sequences are SQVTM and ANQGSEA. CDR3 coding DNA: TGCAGCGCTCGACAGGGACGAGGGACTGAAGCTTTCTTT. The encoded protein is CSARQGRGTEAFF.

The chain links TRBV10-3 to TRBJ2-7; 11 nucleotides agree with TRBD1. Germline V gives CDR1 ENHRY, CDR2 SYGVKD. The CDR3 totals 15 residues. The V segment lost 6 bases and the J segment 6 bases; nucleotides outside the gene matches: 10. The CDR3: CAISDGDRGSIEQYF. In DNA, the CDR3 is TGTGCCATCAGCGACGGGGACAGGGGGTCGATCGAGCAGTACTTC.

This rearrangement joins TRBV7-9 to TRBJ1-4; TRBD1 agrees at 7 bases. Germline assignment: CDR1 SEHNR and CDR2 FQNEAQ (reference sequence). The CDR3 runs 14 residues. J lost 5 bases, V lost 4 bases, and 4 bases had no gene match. Written as DNA, the CDR3 is TGTGCCAGCAGCTCGGGACAGTTCAATGAAAAACTGTTTTTT. This gives the protein CASSSGQFNEKLFF.

This rearrangement joins TRBV6-5 to TRBJ2-7; D is possibly TRBD2 (7 bases). Germline lookup yields CDR1 MNHEY and CDR2 SVGAGI. V lost 5 bases to trimming and J lost 6 bases, with 14 bases between them. The CDR3 sequence is 13 residues long. CDR3 sequence (DNA): TGTGCCAGCAGTACCCCCGGGGGGCCCGAGCAGTACTTC. As protein: CASSTPGGPEQYF.

V is TRBV5-1 and J is TRBJ2-7; 7 bases are a match to TRBD1. This CDR3 region has 15 residues. V shed 0 bases and J 2 bases; nucleotides not matched to a gene: 5. Germline assignment: CDR1 SGHRS and CDR2 YFSETQ. CDR3 nucleotides: TGCGCCAGCAGCTTGGGGTCGGGACAGACCTACGAGCAGTACTTC. Protein: CASSLGSGQTYEQYF.

Note on this clone: The CDR3 does not close with the conserved phenylalanine or tryptophan, likely indicating a read error. The chain carries TRBV27 and TRBJ1-1; TRBD1 matches 8 bases. The length of the CDR3 is 14 residues. Germline-derived CDR1 and CDR2 are MNHEY and SMNVEV (reference sequence). Trimming took 7 bases from V and 2 from J; bases not matched to a gene: 6. CDR3 nucleotides: TGTGCCAGCACCCGGGACAGGCGCAACACTGAAGCTTTCCTT. This translates into CASTRDRRNTEAFL.

The chain employs TRBV6-5 and TRBJ1-5; TRBD1 agrees at 10 bases. The CDR3 covers 14 residues. CDR1 and CDR2 (germline): MNHEY, SVGAGI. Germline trimming cut 2 bases from V and 7 bases from J; bases unmatched to any gene: 2. The CDR3 sequence is CASSYGTGAQPQHF. The CDR3 bases are TGTGCCAGCAGTTACGGGACAGGGGCCCAGCCCCAGCATTTT.

The chain carries TRBV27 and TRBJ2-7; D perhaps matches TRBD2 (5 bases). With 6 bases removed from V and 3 bases from J, the gap between germline ends came to 15 bases. The CDR3 contains 14 residues. Germline loops: CDR1 MNHEY, CDR2 SMNVEV (reference sequence). The CDR3 DNA reads as TGTGCCAGCAGCCGACGGGATCAAGGCTACGAGCAGTACTTC. Protein: CASSRRDQGYEQYF.

The rearrangement links TRBV6-1 to TRBJ1-6; 9 positions agree with TRBD1. Germline-derived CDR1 and CDR2 are MNHNS and SASEGT. The V gene end was trimmed by 4 bases and the J gene end by 0 bases; junction bases not matched to a gene: 1. This CDR3 has 16 amino acids. The CDR3 sequence: CASSGGQGSYNSPLHF. CDR3 in DNA: TGTGCCAGCAGTGGGGGACAGGGCTCCTATAATTCACCCCTCCACTTT.

CDR3 sequence (DNA): TGCGCCAGCAGCTTAGGGACAGCTAGCTCCTACGAGCAGTACTTC. This codes for CASSLGTASSYEQYF. This chain links TRBV5-1 with TRBJ2-7; 7 nucleotides line up with TRBD1. This CDR3 region has 15 residues. The V and J ends lost 2 bases and 0 bases, in that order; junction bases with no gene match: 5. From germline, CDR1 is SGHRS and CDR2 YFSETQ.

The chain combines TRBV9 with TRBJ2-7; 9 bases match TRBD1. The CDR3 is made up of 16 amino acids. J gave up 0 bases and V 0 bases, and 4 bases lay outside the gene matches. Germline V gene data show CDR1 as SGDLS and CDR2 as YYNGEE. The CDR3 sequence: CASSVAGTGLSYEQYF. DNA for the CDR3: TGTGCCAGCAGCGTAGCAGGGACAGGGCTCTCCTACGAGCAGTACTTC.

This rearrangement joins TRBV30 to TRBJ2-1, with TRBD2 matching 9 bases. In germline, CDR1 is GTSNPN, CDR2 SVGIG (reference sequence). CDR3 length: 14 residues. V lost 3 bases and J lost 10; bases outside the gene matches: 10. This CDR3 reads CAWSPGLAWGEQFF. CDR3 sequence (DNA): TGTGCCTGGAGCCCGGGACTAGCTTGGGGGGAGCAGTTCTTC.